The clone carrying this TCR beta chain was observed a few times. This specimen comes from a study of CD8 T cells in ankylosing spondylitis. Germline trimming cut 1 base from V and 4 bases from J; bases unmatched to any gene: 4. CDR1 is SQVTM and CDR2 is ANQGSEA in the germline V gene. This CDR3 comprises 14 residues. One entry per CDR3 protein, called by TCRdb with MiXCR from the 5' RACE reads. The sample carries 250,000 to 350,000 distinct CDR3 sequences, 15% to 25% recorded once. Input material: blood, either unsorted or a sorted T cell fraction (not recorded which). The V gene is TRBV29-1, the J gene TRBJ1-2, with 9 bases aligning to TRBD1. The receptor was isolated from a male donor with ankylosing spondylitis or in good health (not recorded which). CDR3 nucleotide sequence: TGCAGCGTTGAAGGTTGGGACAGGGCCTATGGCTACACCTTC. It yields the protein CSVEGWDRAYGYTF.